This entry is about one T cell receptor beta chain. This clone's antigen is unknown. No per-base quality is available; no much larger clone lies one base away. The collaborating institutions used their own protocols to collect whole blood in K2EDTA tubes. For TCRbeta analysis, collaborators shipped samples as frozen whole blood, isolated PBMCs, or DNA extracted from either of those sample types. The germline V gene encodes CDR1 SGHNT and CDR2 YYREEE (reference sequence). The CDR3 holds 14 amino acids from the cysteine to the phenylalanine. CDR3 DNA is the only sequence kept; it has 42 bases, read in frame from the first base. The trim is 4 bases for V and 5 bases for J, with a gap of 15 bases between the germline ends. The source of the sample is a study of blood T cell repertoires in COVID-19 (TCRdb year 2020). Describing the broader study: Samples covering the acute and convalescent phases of COVID-19 were provided by collaborators in the United States, Italy and Spain. The prospective study material was composed of cDNA or gDNA derived from T cells, B-cell-depleted T cells, or PBMCs. Subjects who had been exposed to COVID-19, were actively infected with it, or had recovered from it provided the deeply sampled blood TCRbeta repertoires that made up the dataset. The repertoires were released in a freely available public database intended as a resource for research on the immune response to SARS-CoV-2. The samples were drawn from the first 160 participants of the ongoing ImmuneRACE study and from over 950 subjects provided by 6 global collaborators. Nearly every sample came with metadata listing a de-identified subject ID, COVID-19 status, age in years and sex. HLA class I and class II types, where available, came from metadata supplied by the sample provider rather than from assay-based typing. General findings and caveats noted by the study authors: How much clinical and demographic metadata was included differed by source and by participant, and the metadata was provided uncurated.

TCRbeta CDR3 regions were amplified from genomic DNA using the immunoSEQ Assay, a bias-controlled multiplex PCR. Per the original workflow: The number of nucleated cells in each sample was estimated by amplification of reference gene primers within the assay. Sequence reads were collapsed and filtered to measure the absolute abundance of every unique TCRbeta CDR3 rearrangement. For each sample, productive Simpson clonality was calculated as the square root of Simpson's diversity index across productive rearrangements. In its TCRdb copy, this immuneACCESS table keeps in-frame sequences only and misses some clones. Where compared with another copy, unresolved V genes explain less than half of these, and the others have no known cause. That table furnishes V, J and clone size, whereas the DNA furnished D and trimming. In all, the sample holds 450,000 to 500,000 clones, and approximately 83% of those were seen once. The ten largest account for roughly 3.2% of the sample.

This clonotype originated in a human donor in a cohort sampled during active COVID-19. The chain couples TRBV5-4 to TRBJ2-5; a tentative D call is TRBD2 (5 bases match). Sequenced sample: peripheral blood. In nucleotide form, the sequence is TGTGCCAGCAGCCCATTCCAACCGGGGGAGACCCAGTACTTC. Its translation is CASSPFQPGETQYF. Reference TRBV5-4 and TRBJ2-5 proteins supply the regions before and after the CDR3; the full variable domain is: ETGVTQSPTHLIKTRGQQVTLRCSSQSGHNTVSWYQQALGQGPQFIFQYYREEENGRGNFPPRFSGLQFPNYSSELNVNALELDDSALYLCASSPFQPGETQYFGPGTRLLVL.